These T cell receptor beta chains were read from a single sample in a study of CD8+ T cells in alopecia areata. Sequencing was performed with immunoSEQ multiplex PCR; in TCRdb, only in-frame clones are kept and a portion is missing. This table holds 120,000 to 150,000 clones, 75% to 90% found once. The input for sequencing was CD8+ T cells sorted from blood, taken at week 0. The receptors here all came from a human donor with alopecia areata. The CDR3 runs from the conserved cysteine through the conserved F or W. The D gene is left open where the match is weak. Size is omitted from some rows. Given values are once, few, many or a class for expanded clones.

j_call: TRBJ2-3
v_call: TRBV29-1
d_call: -
clone_size: -
cdr3_aa: CSVVVPDTQYF
cdr3_nt: TGCAGCGTTGTAGTGCCCGATACGCAGTATTTT

j_call: TRBJ2-1
v_call: TRBV7-9
d_call: -
clone_size: -
cdr3_aa: CATSEGTDSYNEQFF
cdr3_nt: TGTGCCACCTCGGAGGGGACAGACAGCTACAATGAGCAGTTCTTC

j_call: TRBJ2-7
v_call: TRBV7-3
d_call: -
clone_size: few
cdr3_aa: CASSLPLHHYEQYF
cdr3_nt: TGTGCCAGCAGCTTACCCTTACATCACTACGAGCAGTACTTC

j_call: TRBJ2-1
v_call: TRBV29-1
d_call: -
clone_size: -
cdr3_aa: CSVEGRLNEQFF
cdr3_nt: TGCAGCGTTGAGGGCCGGTTAAATGAGCAGTTCTTC

j_call: TRBJ2-5
v_call: TRBV4-1
d_call: -
clone_size: -
cdr3_aa: CASSQDRAKQETQYF
cdr3_nt: TGCGCCAGCAGCCAAGATAGGGCGAAGCAAGAGACCCAGTACTTC

j_call: TRBJ2-7
v_call: TRBV9
d_call: TRBD2
clone_size: -
cdr3_aa: CASSQGGASSYEQYF
cdr3_nt: TGTGCCAGCAGCCAGGGAGGGGCCAGCTCCTACGAGCAGTACTTC

j_call: TRBJ2-1
v_call: TRBV7-9
d_call: TRBD1
clone_size: -
cdr3_aa: CASSLGVGTGVDEQFF
cdr3_nt: TGTGCCAGCAGCCTAGGAGTAGGGACAGGGGTCGATGAGCAGTTCTTC

j_call: TRBJ2-1
v_call: TRBV29-1
d_call: TRBD2
clone_size: -
cdr3_aa: CSLTSGDHNEQFF
cdr3_nt: TGCAGCTTGACTAGCGGGGACCACAATGAGCAGTTCTTC

j_call: TRBJ1-1
v_call: TRBV6-1
d_call: -
clone_size: -
cdr3_aa: CASTISSTGNTEAFF
cdr3_nt: TGTGCCAGCACCATATCATCAACAGGGAACACTGAAGCTTTCTTT

j_call: TRBJ1-1
v_call: TRBV4-2
d_call: -
clone_size: -
cdr3_aa: CASSHDGVAVNTEAFF
cdr3_nt: TGTGCCAGCAGCCATGATGGCGTTGCGGTGAACACTGAAGCTTTCTTT

j_call: TRBJ2-7
v_call: TRBV28
d_call: TRBD1
clone_size: once
cdr3_aa: CASSPRQGVGEQYF
cdr3_nt: TGTGCCAGCAGCCCCAGACAGGGGGTGGGCGAGCAGTACTTC

j_call: TRBJ2-3
v_call: TRBV4-1
d_call: TRBD2
clone_size: once
cdr3_aa: CASSQVPGLADTDTQYF
cdr3_nt: TGCGCCAGCAGCCAAGTCCCGGGACTAGCGGACACAGATACGCAGTATTTT

j_call: TRBJ2-7
v_call: TRBV15
d_call: -
clone_size: once
cdr3_aa: CATSNYGGDLGYEQYF
cdr3_nt: TGTGCCACCAGCAACTATGGGGGAGACCTTGGCTACGAGCAGTACTTC

j_call: TRBJ2-2
v_call: TRBV29-1
d_call: -
clone_size: -
cdr3_aa: CSVERANTGELFF
cdr3_nt: TGCAGCGTTGAAAGGGCGAACACCGGGGAGCTGTTTTTT

j_call: TRBJ2-3
v_call: TRBV19
d_call: -
clone_size: once
cdr3_aa: CASTPKIDPDTQYF
cdr3_nt: TGTGCCAGTACCCCGAAGATCGACCCAGATACGCAGTATTTT

j_call: TRBJ1-1
v_call: TRBV29-1
d_call: -
clone_size: once
cdr3_aa: CSHPEGGLGEAFF
cdr3_nt: TGCAGCCACCCCGAGGGGGGCTTGGGTGAAGCTTTCTTT

j_call: TRBJ2-7
v_call: TRBV18
d_call: -
clone_size: once
cdr3_aa: CASSPPWDYEQYF
cdr3_nt: TGTGCCAGCTCACCACCGTGGGACTACGAGCAGTACTTC